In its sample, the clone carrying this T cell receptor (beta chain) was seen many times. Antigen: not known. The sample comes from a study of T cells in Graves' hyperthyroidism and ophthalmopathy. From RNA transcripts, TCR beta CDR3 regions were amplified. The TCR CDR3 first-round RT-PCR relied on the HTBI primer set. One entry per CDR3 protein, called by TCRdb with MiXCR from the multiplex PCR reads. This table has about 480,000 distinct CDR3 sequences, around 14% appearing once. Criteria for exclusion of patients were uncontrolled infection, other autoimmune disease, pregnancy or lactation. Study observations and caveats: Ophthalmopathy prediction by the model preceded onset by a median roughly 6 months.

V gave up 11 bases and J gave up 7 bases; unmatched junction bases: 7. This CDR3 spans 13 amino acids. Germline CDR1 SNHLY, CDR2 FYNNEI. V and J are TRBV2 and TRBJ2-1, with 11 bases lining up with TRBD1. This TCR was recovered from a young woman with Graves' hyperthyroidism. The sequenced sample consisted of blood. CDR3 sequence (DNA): TGTGCCGGTGGACAGGGGGCATGGAATGAGCAGTTCTTC. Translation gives CAGGQGAWNEQFF.